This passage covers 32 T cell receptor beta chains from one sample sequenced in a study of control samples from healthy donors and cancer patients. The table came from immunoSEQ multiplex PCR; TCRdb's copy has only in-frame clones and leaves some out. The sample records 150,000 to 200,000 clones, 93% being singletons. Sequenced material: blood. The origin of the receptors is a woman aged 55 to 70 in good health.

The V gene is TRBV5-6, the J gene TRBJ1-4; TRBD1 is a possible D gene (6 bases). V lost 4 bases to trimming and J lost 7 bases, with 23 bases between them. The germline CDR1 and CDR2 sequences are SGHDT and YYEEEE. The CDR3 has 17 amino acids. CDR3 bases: TGTGCCAGCAGCCCGGTCGTGGGGGGGGCGACTCTTGAAAAACTGTTTTTT. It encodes CASSPVVGGATLEKLFF.

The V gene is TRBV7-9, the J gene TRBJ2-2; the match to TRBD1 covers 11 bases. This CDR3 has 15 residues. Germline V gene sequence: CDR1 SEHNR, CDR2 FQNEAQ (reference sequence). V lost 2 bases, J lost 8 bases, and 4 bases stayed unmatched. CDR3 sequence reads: CASSLRDRGAGELFF. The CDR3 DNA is TGTGCCAGCAGCTTACGGGACAGGGGGGCTGGGGAGCTGTTTTTT.

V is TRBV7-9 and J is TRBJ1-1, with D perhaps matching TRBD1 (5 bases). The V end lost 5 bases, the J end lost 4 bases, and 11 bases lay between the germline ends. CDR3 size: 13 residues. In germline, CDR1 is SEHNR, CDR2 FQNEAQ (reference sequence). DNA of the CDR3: TGTGCCAGCAGCCCTAGGGGAAGCACTGAAGCTTTCTTT. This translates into CASSPRGSTEAFF.

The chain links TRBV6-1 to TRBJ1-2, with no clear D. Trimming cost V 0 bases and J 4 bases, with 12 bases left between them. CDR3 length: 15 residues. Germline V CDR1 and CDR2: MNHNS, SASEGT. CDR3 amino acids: CASSEAQTRGYGYTF. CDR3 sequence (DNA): TGTGCCAGCAGTGAAGCCCAGACTCGGGGCTATGGCTACACCTTC.

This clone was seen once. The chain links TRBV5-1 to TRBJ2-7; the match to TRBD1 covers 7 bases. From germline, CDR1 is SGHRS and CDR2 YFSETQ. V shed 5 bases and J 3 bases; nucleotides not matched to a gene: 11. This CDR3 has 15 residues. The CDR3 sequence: CASRRPDRSYYEQYF. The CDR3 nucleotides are TGCGCCAGCAGACGCCCGGACAGGTCATACTACGAGCAGTACTTC.

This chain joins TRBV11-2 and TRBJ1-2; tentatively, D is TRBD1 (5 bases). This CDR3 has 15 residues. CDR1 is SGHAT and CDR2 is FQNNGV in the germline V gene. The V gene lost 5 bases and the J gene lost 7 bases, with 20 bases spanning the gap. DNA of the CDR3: TGTGCCAGCAGCGCCCTAGTCAGGGAAACGGTTGGCTACACCTTC. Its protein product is CASSALVRETVGYTF.

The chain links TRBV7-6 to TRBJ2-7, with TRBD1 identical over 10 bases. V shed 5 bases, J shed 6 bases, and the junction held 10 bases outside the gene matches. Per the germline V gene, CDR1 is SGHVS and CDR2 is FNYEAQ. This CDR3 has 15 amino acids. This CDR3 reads CASSGVGTGVSEQYF. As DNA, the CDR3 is TGTGCCAGCAGCGGGGTAGGGACAGGGGTATCCGAGCAGTACTTC.

This CDR3 is CASSQDRTEGVLNQPQHF. Here the CDR3 DNA reads TGCGCCAGCAGCCAAGATCGTACTGAGGGGGTACTCAATCAGCCCCAGCATTTT. The chain couples TRBV4-1 to TRBJ1-5, with D perhaps TRBD1 (6 bases). Trimming cost V 0 bases and J 3 bases, with 18 bases left between them. The CDR3 extends over 18 amino acids. Looked up from germline, CDR1 is MGHRA and CDR2 is YSYEKL.

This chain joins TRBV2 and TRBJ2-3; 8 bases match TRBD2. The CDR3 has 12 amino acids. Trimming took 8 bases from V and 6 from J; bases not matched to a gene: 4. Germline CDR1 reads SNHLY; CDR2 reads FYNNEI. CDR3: CASGLAGDTQYF. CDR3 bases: TGTGCCAGCGGACTAGCCGGCGATACGCAGTATTTT. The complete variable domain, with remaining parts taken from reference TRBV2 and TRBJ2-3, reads EPEVTQTPSHQVTQMGQEVILRCVPISNHLYFYWYRQILGQKVEFLVSFYNNEISEKSEIFDDQFSVERPDGSNFTLKIRSTKLEDSAMYFCASGLAGDTQYFGPGTRLTVL.

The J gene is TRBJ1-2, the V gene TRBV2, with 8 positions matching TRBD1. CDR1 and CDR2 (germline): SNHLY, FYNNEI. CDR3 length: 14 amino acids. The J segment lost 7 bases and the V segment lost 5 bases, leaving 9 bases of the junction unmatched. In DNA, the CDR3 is TGTGCCAGCAGTCCAGGGGGCCGGTTTTTTGGCTACACCTTC. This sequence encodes CASSPGGRFFGYTF.

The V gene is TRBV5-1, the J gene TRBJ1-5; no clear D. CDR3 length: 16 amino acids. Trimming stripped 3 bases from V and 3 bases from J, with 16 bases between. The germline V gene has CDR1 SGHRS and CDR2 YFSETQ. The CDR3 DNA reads TGCGCCAGCAGCTCGGGCACCGAGAGTGACAATCAGCCCCAGCATTTT. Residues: CASSSGTESDNQPQHF.

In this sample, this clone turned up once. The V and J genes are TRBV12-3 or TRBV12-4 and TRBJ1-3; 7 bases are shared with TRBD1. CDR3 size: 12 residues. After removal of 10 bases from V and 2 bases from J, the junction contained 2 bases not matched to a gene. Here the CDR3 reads CATDRAGNTIYF. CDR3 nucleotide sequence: TGTGCCACCGACAGGGCTGGAAACACCATATATTTT.

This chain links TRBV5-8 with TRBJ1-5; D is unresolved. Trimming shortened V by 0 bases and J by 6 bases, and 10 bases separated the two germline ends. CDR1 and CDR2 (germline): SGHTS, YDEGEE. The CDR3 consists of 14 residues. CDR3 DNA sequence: TGTGCCAGCAGCTTGGTCTCGGTGGGTCAGCCCCAGCATTTT. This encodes CASSLVSVGQPQHF.

The CDR3 nucleotides are TGTGCCAGCAGTCGGACAGGAACGGGCAATCAGCCCCAGCATTTT. It yields the protein CASSRTGTGNQPQHF. The chain recombines TRBV7-9 with TRBJ1-5; TRBD1 agrees at 7 bases. J was trimmed by 2 bases and V by 6 bases; bases with no gene match: 7. The CDR3 runs to 15 residues. Germline V gene lookup returns CDR1 SEHNR and CDR2 FQNEAQ (reference sequence). Full variable domain (missing parts from reference TRBV7-9 and TRBJ1-5): DTGVSQNPRHKITKRGQNVTFRCDPISEHNRLYWYRQTLGQGPEFLTYFQNEAQLEKSRLLSDRFSAERPKGSFSTLEIQRTEQGDSAMYLCASSRTGTGNQPQHFGDGTRLSIL.

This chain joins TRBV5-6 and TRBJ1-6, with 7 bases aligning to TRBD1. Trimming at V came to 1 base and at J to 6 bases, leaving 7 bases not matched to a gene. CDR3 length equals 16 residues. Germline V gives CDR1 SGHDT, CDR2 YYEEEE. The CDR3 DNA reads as TGTGCCAGCAGCTTGTCCTCGGGACAGCTTAATTCACCCCTCCACTTT. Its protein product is CASSLSSGQLNSPLHF. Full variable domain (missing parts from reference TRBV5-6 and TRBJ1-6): DAGVTQSPTHLIKTRGQQVTLRCSPKSGHDTVSWYQQALGQGPQFIFQYYEEEERQRGNFPDRFSGHQFPNYSSELNVNALLLGDSALYLCASSLSSGQLNSPLHFGNGTRLTVT.

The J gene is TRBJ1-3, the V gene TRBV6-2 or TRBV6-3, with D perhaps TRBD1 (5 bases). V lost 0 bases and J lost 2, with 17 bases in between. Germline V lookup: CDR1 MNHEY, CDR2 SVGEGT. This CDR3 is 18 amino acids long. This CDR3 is CASSYSPGRLRTGNTIYF. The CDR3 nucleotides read TGTGCCAGCAGTTACTCGCCAGGGAGGCTACGAACTGGAAACACCATATATTTT.

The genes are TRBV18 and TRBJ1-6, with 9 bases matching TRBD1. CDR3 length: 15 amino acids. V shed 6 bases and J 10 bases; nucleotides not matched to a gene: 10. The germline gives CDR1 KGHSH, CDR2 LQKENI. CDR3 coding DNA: TGTGCCAGCTCGGGATCCGGGACAGGGCGGTCACCCCTCCACTTT. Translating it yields CASSGSGTGRSPLHF.

CDR3 bases: TGTGCCAGCAGCTTGTGGGGGCTCGAGCAGTTCTTC. It yields the protein CASSLWGLEQFF. The chain has TRBV5-6 and TRBJ2-1; the D gene is possibly TRBD1 (6 bases). There are 12 residues in the CDR3. Per germline, CDR1 SGHDT and CDR2 YYEEEE. V gave up 1 base and J gave up 10 bases, with 9 bases separating them.

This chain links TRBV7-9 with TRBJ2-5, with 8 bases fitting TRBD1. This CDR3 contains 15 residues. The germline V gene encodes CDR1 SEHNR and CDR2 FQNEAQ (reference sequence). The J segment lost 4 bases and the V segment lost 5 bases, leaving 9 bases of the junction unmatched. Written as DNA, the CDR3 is TGTGCCAGCAGCCACGACAGGGGACGGGGAGAGACCCAGTACTTC. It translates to CASSHDRGRGETQYF.

Here the CDR3 reads CASSFATGEGEKLFF. The CDR3 region has the DNA TGTGCCAGCAGCTTCGCGACAGGGGAGGGTGAAAAACTGTTTTTT. This chain joins TRBV7-2 and TRBJ1-4; the match to TRBD1 covers 8 bases. V dropped 3 bases and J dropped 7; count of bases not matched to a gene: 7. The V gene's germline CDR1 is SGHTA and CDR2 FQGNSA. The CDR3 has 15 residues.

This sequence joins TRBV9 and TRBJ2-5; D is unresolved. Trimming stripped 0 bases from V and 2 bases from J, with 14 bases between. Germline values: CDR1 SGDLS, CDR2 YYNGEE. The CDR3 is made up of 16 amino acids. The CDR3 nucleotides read TGTGCCAGCAGCGTAGATGGCTCCACGAGGCAAGAGACCCAGTACTTC. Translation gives CASSVDGSTRQETQYF. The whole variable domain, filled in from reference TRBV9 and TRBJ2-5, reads DSGVTQTPKHLITATGQRVTLRCSPRSGDLSVYWYQQSLDQGLQFLIQYYNGEERAKGNILERFSAQQFPDLHSELNLSSLELGDSALYFCASSVDGSTRQETQYFGPGTRLLVL.

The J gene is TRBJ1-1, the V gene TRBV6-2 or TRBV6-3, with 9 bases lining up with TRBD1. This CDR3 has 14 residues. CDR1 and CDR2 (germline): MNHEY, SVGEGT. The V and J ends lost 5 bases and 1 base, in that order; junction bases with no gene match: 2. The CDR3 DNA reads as TGTGCCAGCAGTGTGGGACAGGGGAACACTGAAGCTTTCTTT. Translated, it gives CASSVGQGNTEAFF.

DNA of the CDR3: TGTGCCAGCAGCTTGGGACAGGGGAACTATGGCTACACCTTC. It yields the protein CASSLGQGNYGYTF. V is TRBV5-6 and J is TRBJ1-2; 8 bases are a match to TRBD1. V shed 0 bases, J shed 2 bases, and the junction held 0 bases outside the gene matches. The CDR3 covers 14 residues. Germline CDR1 and CDR2: SGHDT and YYEEEE.

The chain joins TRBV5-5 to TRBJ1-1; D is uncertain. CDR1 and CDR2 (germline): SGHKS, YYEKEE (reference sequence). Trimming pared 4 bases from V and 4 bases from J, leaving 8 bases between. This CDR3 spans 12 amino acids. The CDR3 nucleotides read TGTGCCAGCAGCGTGGCCAGCACTGAAGCTTTCTTT. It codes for CASSVASTEAFF. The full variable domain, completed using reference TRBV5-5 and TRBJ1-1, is DAGVTQSPTHLIKTRGQQVTLRCSPISGHKSVSWYQQVLGQGPQFIFQYYEKEERGRGNFPDRFSARQFPNYSSELNVNALLLGDSALYLCASSVASTEAFFGQGTRLTVV.

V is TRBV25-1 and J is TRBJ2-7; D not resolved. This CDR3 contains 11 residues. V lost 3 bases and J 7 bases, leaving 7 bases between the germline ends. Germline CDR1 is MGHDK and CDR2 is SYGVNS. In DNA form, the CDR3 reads TGTGCCAGCAGTGACCGGTGGGAGCAGTACTTC. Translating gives CASSDRWEQYF.

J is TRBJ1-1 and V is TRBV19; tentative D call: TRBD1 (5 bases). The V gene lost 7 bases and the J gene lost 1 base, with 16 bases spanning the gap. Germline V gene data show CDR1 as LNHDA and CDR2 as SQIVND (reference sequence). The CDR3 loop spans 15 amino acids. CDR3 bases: TGTGCCAGTATAACTCCGGGACGGGCGAACACTGAAGCTTTCTTT. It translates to CASITPGRANTEAFF.

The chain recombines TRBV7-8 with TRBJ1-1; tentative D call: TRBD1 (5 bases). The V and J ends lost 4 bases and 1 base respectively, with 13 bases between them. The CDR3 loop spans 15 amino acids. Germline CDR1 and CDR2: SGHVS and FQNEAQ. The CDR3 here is CASSSPGRQNTEAFF. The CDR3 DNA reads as TGTGCCAGCAGCTCTCCGGGACGGCAGAACACTGAAGCTTTCTTT.

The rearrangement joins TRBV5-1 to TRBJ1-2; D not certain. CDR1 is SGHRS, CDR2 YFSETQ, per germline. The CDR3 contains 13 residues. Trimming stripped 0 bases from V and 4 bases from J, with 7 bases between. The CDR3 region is CASSLDGSYGYTF. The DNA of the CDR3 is TGCGCCAGCAGCTTGGACGGCAGCTATGGCTACACCTTC.

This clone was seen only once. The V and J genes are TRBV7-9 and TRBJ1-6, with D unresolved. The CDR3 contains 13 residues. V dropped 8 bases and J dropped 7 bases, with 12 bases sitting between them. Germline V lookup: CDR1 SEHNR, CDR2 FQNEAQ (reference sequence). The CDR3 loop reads CASSRTVNSPLHF. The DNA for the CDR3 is TGTGCCAGCTCGAGGACGGTAAATTCACCCCTCCACTTT.

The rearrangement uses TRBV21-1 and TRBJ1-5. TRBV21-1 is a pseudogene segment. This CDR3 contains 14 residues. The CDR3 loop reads CASMRGFCNQPQHF. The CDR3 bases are TGTGCCAGCATGAGGGGATTTTGCAATCAGCCCCAGCATTTT.

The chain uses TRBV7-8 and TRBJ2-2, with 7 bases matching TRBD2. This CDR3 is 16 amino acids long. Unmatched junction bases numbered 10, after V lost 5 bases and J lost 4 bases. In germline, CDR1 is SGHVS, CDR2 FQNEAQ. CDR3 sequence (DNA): TGTGCCAGCAGCCCCCGGACTAGGAGTTCCACCGGGGAGCTGTTTTTT. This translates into CASSPRTRSSTGELFF.

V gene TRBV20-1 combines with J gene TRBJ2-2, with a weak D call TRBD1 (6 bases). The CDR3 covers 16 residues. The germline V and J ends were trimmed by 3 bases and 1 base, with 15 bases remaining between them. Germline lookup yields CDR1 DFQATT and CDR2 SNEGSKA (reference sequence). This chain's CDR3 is CSASQTTGMNTGELFF. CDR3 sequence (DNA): TGCAGTGCTAGTCAAACTACAGGGATGAACACCGGGGAGCTGTTTTTT.